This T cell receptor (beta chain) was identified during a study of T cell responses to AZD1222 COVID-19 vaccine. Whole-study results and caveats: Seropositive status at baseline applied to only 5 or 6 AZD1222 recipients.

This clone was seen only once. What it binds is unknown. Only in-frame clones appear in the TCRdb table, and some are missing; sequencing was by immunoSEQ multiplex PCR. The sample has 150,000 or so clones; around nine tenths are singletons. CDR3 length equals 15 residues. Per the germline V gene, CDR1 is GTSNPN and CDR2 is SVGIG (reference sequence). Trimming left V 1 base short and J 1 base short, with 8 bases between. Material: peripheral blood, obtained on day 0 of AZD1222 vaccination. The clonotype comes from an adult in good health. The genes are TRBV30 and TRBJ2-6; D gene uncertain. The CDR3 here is CAWSADASGANVLTF. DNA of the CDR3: TGTGCCTGGAGTGCGGACGCTTCTGGGGCCAACGTCCTGACTTTC.